Each of the 26 T cell receptor beta chains below was sequenced from the same sample in a study of tumor-infiltrating lymphocytes in primary liver carcinoma. Unsorted bulk tissue (roughly 19-30 mg) underwent RNA and DNA co-extraction. With 400 to 550 ng total RNA as template and a constant-region primer, TCR beta cDNA was made. Libraries of TCR beta came from three nested multiplex PCR rounds with slightly modified ARM-PCR. The opening two PCR rounds, approximately 10 cycles each, paired TRBV1-TRBV30 forward primers with a C-beta reverse primer. One entry per CDR3 protein results from TCRdb running MiXCR on the multiplex PCR reads. The repertoire holds 80,000 to 100,000 distinct CDR3 sequences, with about 70% as singletons. The sequencing sample was made of tumor-adjacent normal liver tissue. The receptor set was obtained from a man aged 40-50 years with primary liver carcinoma and hepatitis B virus infection.

The chain links TRBV11-2 to TRBJ2-3; 9 nucleotides align to TRBD2. The junction had 10 bases not matched to a gene; V was cut back by 4 bases and J by 2 bases. There are 17 residues in the CDR3. The germline V gene encodes CDR1 SGHAT and CDR2 FQNNGV. CDR3 region: CASSSSASGIITDTQYF. The CDR3, as DNA: TGTGCCAGCAGCTCTAGTGCTAGCGGGATTATCACAGATACGCAGTATTTT. The variable domain in full, completed from reference TRBV11-2 and TRBJ2-3, reads EAGVAQSPRYKIIEKRQSVAFWCNPISGHATLYWYQQILGQGPKLLIQFQNNGVVDDSQLPKDRFSAERLKGVDSTLKIQPAKLEDSAVYLCASSSSASGIITDTQYFGPGTRLTVL.

Points on this clonotype: No conserved phenylalanine or tryptophan is present at the end of the CDR3, so a read error is the likely explanation. This rearrangement joins TRBV11-2 to TRBJ2-2, with no clear D. CDR1 and CDR2 from the germline V gene are SGHAT and FQNNGV. This CDR3 is 16 amino acids long. The CDR3 DNA reads TGTGCCAGCAACTCTAGGGTGGTAACGAACACCGGAGAGCTGTTTTCT. Encoded protein: CASNSRVVTNTGELFS.

This clonotype has just a few counts. A much more abundant neighbour one base away suggests this may be a read error. The rearrangement uses TRBV29-1 and TRBJ2-4; weak D call: TRBD2 (6 bases). This CDR3 spans 13 amino acids. Germline V gene lookup returns CDR1 SQVTM and CDR2 ANQGSEA. Here the CDR3 reads CGASGLAKNIQYF. Written as DNA, the CDR3 is TGCGGCGCCTCGGGACTAGCCAAAAACATTCAGTACTTC. The complete variable domain, with remaining parts taken from reference TRBV29-1 and TRBJ2-4, reads SAVISQKPSRDICQRGTSLTIQCQVDSQVTMMFWYRQQPGQSLTLIATANQGSEATYESGFVIDKFPISRPNLTFSTLTVSNMSPEDSSIYLCGASGLAKNIQYFGAGTRLSVL.

The chain employs TRBV13 and TRBJ2-7; 7 bases agree with TRBD1. Unmatched junction bases numbered 7, after V lost 5 bases and J lost 3 bases. Per germline, CDR1 PRHDT and CDR2 FYEKMQ (reference sequence). The CDR3 is made up of 14 amino acids. CDR3 DNA: TGTGCCAGCAGCACTTACGGGACAGTCTACGAGCAGTACTTC. Translated: CASSTYGTVYEQYF.

This clonotype was seen a few times. V usage is TRBV7-8 and J usage is TRBJ2-3, with D unclear. This CDR3 has 17 amino acids. V was pared by 5 bases and J by 0 bases, with 18 bases between. The V gene's germline CDR1 is SGHVS and CDR2 FQNEAQ. This CDR3 reads CASSLDASGVSTDTQYF. CDR3 DNA sequence: TGTGCCAGCAGCCTAGATGCAAGTGGAGTTAGCACAGATACGCAGTATTTT.

Details on this clonotype: This may arise from a read error, as a much more abundant clone is one base away. This chain links TRBV5-1 with TRBJ2-1; 7 bases match TRBD1. The CDR3 extends over 14 amino acids. Germline V CDR1 and CDR2: SGHRS, YFSETQ. Written as DNA, the CDR3 is TGCGCCAGCAACTTGAGTACAGGGGAGAATGAGCAGTTCTTC. Its translation is CASNLSTGENEQFF.

The CDR3 loop reads CASSKNRVDTQYF. The CDR3 DNA reads TGTGCCAGCAGCAAAAACAGGGTAGATACGCAGTATTTT. This chain links TRBV7-9 with TRBJ2-3, with D possibly TRBD1 on 6 matching bases. The CDR3 runs 13 residues. With 5 bases removed from V and 5 bases from J, the gap between germline ends came to 11 bases. Germline V CDR1 and CDR2: SEHNR, FQNEAQ (reference sequence).

In the case of this clonotype: The conserved phenylalanine or tryptophan normally closing the CDR3 is absent here, so this likely arose from a read error. The chain recombines TRBV11-2 with TRBJ2-5, with D tentatively TRBD2 (6 bases). The germline V gene has CDR1 SGHAT and CDR2 FQNNGV. The germline V and J ends were trimmed by 5 bases and 2 bases, with 9 bases remaining between them. The CDR3 length is 13 residues. This chain's CDR3 is CASSRDFQETQYL. In DNA, the CDR3 is TGTGCCAGCAGCAGGGACTTTCAAGAGACCCAGTACTTA.

This clonotype was recorded at least ten times. This may arise from a read error, as a much more abundant clone is one base away. In nucleotides, the CDR3 is TGTGCCAGCGGCGAACAGGGGGCCACTGGAAACACCATATATTTT. It translates to CASGEQGATGNTIYF. The chain couples TRBV11-2 to TRBJ1-3; 9 positions agree with TRBD1. CDR1 SGHAT and CDR2 FQNNGV come from the germline V gene. The CDR3 runs 15 residues. With V trimmed by 8 bases and J by 2 bases, 7 bases remained unmatched.

Comments on this clonotype: A single base separates this from a much larger clone, so it may be a read error. The rearrangement uses TRBV29-1 and TRBJ2-7; 12 bases align to TRBD2. This CDR3 has 14 residues. Trimming removed 4 bases from V and 5 bases from J; junction bases left unmatched: 6. CDR1 SQVTM and CDR2 ANQGSEA come from the germline V gene. CDR3 in amino acids: CSVGLAGAWDEQYF. CDR3 DNA sequence: TGCAGCGTTGGACTAGCGGGAGCGTGGGACGAGCAGTACTTC.

This clonotype was seen a few times. The germline gene is not matched at one end of the junction; a read error may be the cause. The V gene is TRBV24-1, the J gene TRBJ2-2; TRBD2 aligns across 8 bases. The CDR3 consists of 14 residues. CDR1 and CDR2 from the germline V gene are KGHDR and SFDVKD. The DNA for the CDR3 is TGTGCCACCAGTGATTCTAGAAGTAGCGGGGAGCTGTTTTTC. It is translated as CATSDSRSSGELFF.

This clonotype has just one count. J is TRBJ2-7 and V is TRBV4-1; 8 positions match TRBD1. Trimming at V came to 8 bases and at J to 3 bases, leaving 12 bases not matched to a gene. CDR1 and CDR2 from the germline V gene are MGHRA and YSYEKL. The CDR3 runs to 15 residues. The CDR3 loop reads CASQGGQGSYYEQYF. CDR3 nucleotides: TGCGCCAGCCAAGGAGGACAGGGTTCCTACTACGAGCAGTACTTC.

In regard to this clonotype: Without the conserved terminal phenylalanine or tryptophan, this CDR3 likely stems from a read error. The rearrangement uses TRBV2 and TRBJ2-7, with 7 nucleotides matching TRBD1. The CDR3 loop spans 14 amino acids. CDR1 and CDR2 from the germline V gene are SNHLY and FYNNEI. Trimming took 4 bases from V and 3 from J; bases not matched to a gene: 6. CDR3 residues: CASSGGQSDYEQYL. The CDR3 DNA sequence: TGTGCCAGCAGTGGGGGACAGTCCGACTACGAGCAGTACCTC.

The rearrangement uses TRBV6-5 and TRBJ2-7; 8 nucleotides agree with TRBD1. Trimming at V came to 4 bases and at J to 5 bases, leaving 13 bases not matched to a gene. CDR1 and CDR2 (germline): MNHEY, SVGAGI. This CDR3 contains 16 residues. The CDR3 DNA follows: TGTGCCAGCAGTTCCAACCCCAGGACAGGGTGGAACGAGCAGTACTTC. It translates to CASSSNPRTGWNEQYF.

The chain links TRBV14 to TRBJ2-5, with D maybe TRBD2 (6 bases). CDR1 and CDR2 from the germline V gene are SGHDN and FVKESK. The CDR3 sequence is 15 residues long. V dropped 0 bases and J dropped 3 bases, with 11 bases sitting between them. The CDR3 sequence is CASSQESGGEETQYF. The CDR3 DNA follows: TGTGCCAGCAGCCAAGAGAGCGGAGGGGAAGAGACCCAGTACTTC.

Only one count was recorded for this clonotype. At one end the junction does not follow the germline gene, possibly because of a read error. The chain recombines TRBV5-5 with TRBJ2-7; D may correspond to TRBD1 or TRBD2 (5 bases each). Germline lookup yields CDR1 SGHKS and CDR2 YYEKEE (reference sequence). This CDR3 region has 16 residues. The CDR3 DNA reads as TGTGCTAGCAGCTTGGTTACAGGAGGCTTCAACTACGAGCTGTACTTC. It is translated as CASSLVTGGFNYELYF.

Turning to this clonotype: A clone one base away is much larger, so this may be a read error. This rearrangement joins TRBV10-3 to TRBJ2-3; 8 nucleotides agree with TRBD2. The CDR3 covers 17 residues. With 0 bases clipped from V and 5 bases from J, the junction kept 10 bases outside the gene matches. In germline, CDR1 is ENHRY, CDR2 SYGVKD. In nucleotides, the CDR3 is TGTGCCATCAGTGAGTCATTAGTAGCGGGACTTGTAGATACGCAGTATTTT. Encoded protein: CAISESLVAGLVDTQYF.

The chain uses TRBV20-1 and TRBJ2-7, with a weak D call TRBD2 (6 bases). The V gene's germline CDR1 is DFQATT and CDR2 SNEGSKA (reference sequence). The CDR3 totals 12 residues. CDR3 sequence reads: CGGRGGTSEQYF. CDR3 nucleotides: TGCGGGGGACGGGGAGGTACGTCCGAGCAGTACTTC.

This clonotype has a count of ten or more. V gene TRBV29-1 combines with J gene TRBJ2-5, with TRBD2 as a possible D gene (5 bases). The germline V gene has CDR1 SQVTM and CDR2 ANQGSEA. V was clipped by 6 bases and J by 5 bases, with 16 bases between them. This CDR3 contains 13 residues. The CDR3: CSVRGRQRETQYF. CDR3 DNA: TGCAGCGTCCGAGGGCGTCAAAGGGAGACCCAGTACTTC.

Worth noting for this clonotype: At one end, the junction sequence differs from germline, possibly due to a read error. The chain is built from TRBV11-2 and TRBJ2-7; tentative D call: TRBD2 (5 bases). The CDR3 spans 12 residues. In germline, CDR1 is SGHAT, CDR2 FQNNGV. Written as DNA, the CDR3 is TGTGCCAGCAGCTTAGAGGGAGACGAGCAGCACTTC. This codes for CASSLEGDEQHF.

A word on this clonotype: The CDR3 ends on some other residue instead of the conserved phenylalanine or tryptophan, so this is likely a read error. The chain combines TRBV11-2 with TRBJ2-1; tentatively, D is TRBD1 (5 bases). Looked up from germline, CDR1 is SGHAT and CDR2 is FQNNGV. CDR3 size: 12 residues. With 7 bases removed from V and 9 bases from J, the gap between germline ends came to 13 bases. CDR3 sequence: CASNNRSPEQFY. Written as DNA, the CDR3 is TGTGCCAGCAATAACAGGTCCCCTGAGCAGTTCTAC.

For this clonotype: This clone may be a read error of a much larger clone one base away. This chain uses TRBV10-3 with TRBJ2-7; tentatively, D is TRBD2 (6 bases). The CDR3 length is 15 residues. Germline-derived CDR1 and CDR2 are ENHRY and SYGVKD. V dropped 0 bases and J dropped 1 base, with 10 bases sitting between them. CDR3 in DNA: TGTGCCATCAGTGAGTCGAAGGAGGGGTCCTACGAGCAGTACTTC. It is translated as CAISESKEGSYEQYF.

At least ten counts were recorded for this clonotype. This sequence joins TRBV29-1 and TRBJ2-7, with D unclear. From germline, CDR1 is SQVTM and CDR2 ANQGSEA. CDR3 size: 14 residues. V was pared by 7 bases and J by 4 bases, with 20 bases between. CDR3 loop: CSATVAVGMYEQYF. CDR3 sequence (DNA): TGCAGCGCTACTGTGGCCGTGGGGATGTACGAGCAGTACTTC.

With regard to this clonotype: Possible read error: a much larger clone is one base away. The chain has TRBV6-1 and TRBJ2-3; D is tentatively TRBD1 or TRBD2 (5 bases each). The V end was cut by 3 bases, the J end by 8 bases, with 12 bases between. The CDR3 length is 13 residues. CDR1 MNHNS and CDR2 SASEGT come from the germline V gene. Here the CDR3 reads CASSDSVGGTQYF. The CDR3 DNA sequence: TGTGCCAGCAGTGATTCGGTTGGGGGTACGCAGTATTTT.

The chain combines TRBV29-1 with TRBJ2-7; D uncertain. Germline V gene lookup returns CDR1 SQVTM and CDR2 ANQGSEA. The CDR3 spans 13 residues. V was cut by 6 bases and J by 12 bases, with 24 bases left in between. DNA of the CDR3: TGCAGCGTGGGCCTCGACTGGGGTTACGAGTGGTACTTC. Protein product: CSVGLDWGYEWYF.

The sample holds many counts of this clonotype. The chain carries TRBV12-3 or TRBV12-4 and TRBJ2-7; D is uncertain. This CDR3 spans 13 amino acids. V was trimmed by 5 bases and J by 3 bases, leaving 11 bases between them. CDR3 nucleotide sequence: TGTGCCAGCAGTCCCCGGACGTTCTACGAGCAGTACTTC. Its translation: CASSPRTFYEQYF.